The 18 T cell receptor beta chains listed next were all sequenced from one sample in a study of blood T cell repertoires in COVID-19 (dated by TCRdb to the early 2020s). Receptor libraries were prepared by the immunoSEQ multiplex PCR assay. Held by TCRdb, this immuneACCESS table contains in-frame sequences only and omits some clones. Under half of the omission traces to an unresolved V gene where checked; the cause of the rest is unknown. Across this sample there are some 120,000 clones, with approximately 83% seen only once. Over 20% of the sample is held by the ten biggest clonotypes. The sample comprised peripheral blood. The origin of the receptors is a woman aged 80 or over with acute or convalescent COVID-19.

This chain joins TRBV2 and TRBJ1-6; D is unclear. This CDR3 comprises 14 residues. V was shortened by 4 bases and J by 3 bases, with 7 bases between the two germline ends. Germline assignment: CDR1 SNHLY and CDR2 FYNNEI. CDR3 in amino acids: CASSAAGYNSPLHF. The CDR3 nucleotides read TGTGCCAGCAGTGCGGCGGGCTATAATTCACCCCTCCACTTT.

The chain uses TRBV4-2 and TRBJ1-1; D is uncertain. The CDR3 has 12 amino acids. Germline CDR1 reads LGHNA; CDR2 reads YNFKEQ. The germline V and J ends were trimmed by 1 base and 3 bases, with 3 bases remaining between them. CDR3 amino acids: CASSQADTEAFF. The CDR3 DNA sequence: TGTGCCAGCAGCCAAGCGGACACTGAAGCTTTCTTT.

V gene TRBV5-1 combines with J gene TRBJ1-3, with 7 positions matching TRBD1. V was pared by 0 bases and J by 4 bases, with 4 bases of the junction left unmatched. From germline, CDR1 is SGHRS and CDR2 YFSETQ. This CDR3 is built from 15 residues. This CDR3 reads CASSLAVGGGNTIYF. As DNA, the CDR3 is TGCGCCAGCAGCTTGGCCGTAGGGGGCGGAAACACCATATATTTT. Full variable domain (remainder filled in from reference TRBV5-1 and TRBJ1-3): KAGVTQTPRYLIKTRGQQVTLSCSPISGHRSVSWYQQTPGQGLQFLFEYFSETQRNKGNFPGRFSGRQFSNSRSEMNVSTLELGDSALYLCASSLAVGGGNTIYFGEGSWLTVV.

The V call is TRBV7-9, the J call TRBJ2-3; D might be TRBD2 (7 bases). This CDR3 is 13 amino acids long. The V gene lost 7 bases and the J gene lost 5 bases, with 13 bases spanning the gap. CDR1 is SEHNR, CDR2 FQNEAQ, per germline (reference sequence). The CDR3 DNA sequence: TGTGCCAGCACGGGGGGCAGTGAAGATACGCAGTATTTT. Translating it yields CASTGGSEDTQYF.

This clone was seen once. The chain carries TRBV6-5 and TRBJ2-6, with a tentative D call TRBD2 (5 bases). V lost 7 bases and J 2 bases, leaving 12 bases between the germline ends. Germline values: CDR1 MNHEY, CDR2 SVGAGI. This CDR3 contains 15 residues. DNA of the CDR3: TGTGCCAGCAATCTTGGGCGGGCTGGGGCCAACGTCCTGACTTTC. Protein: CASNLGRAGANVLTF.

The chain couples TRBV11-3 to TRBJ1-2; unclear D gene. The germline V gene encodes CDR1 SGHNT and CDR2 YENEEA. The germline V and J ends were trimmed by 5 bases and 0 bases, with 7 bases remaining between them. The CDR3 covers 13 residues. CDR3: CASSRGANYGYTF. CDR3 DNA sequence: TGTGCCAGCAGCCGAGGAGCTAACTATGGCTACACCTTC.

The DNA of the CDR3 is TGTGCCAGCAGTGGCGGGGCTCCCCGGAGGTTGTACGAGCAGTACGTC. Translating gives CASSGGAPRRLYEQYV. The chain combines TRBV2 with TRBJ2-7; weak D call: TRBD2 (6 bases). The CDR3 runs to 16 residues. Trimming shortened V by 4 bases and J by 4 bases, and 20 bases separated the two germline ends. Germline loops: CDR1 SNHLY, CDR2 FYNNEI.

The rearrangement links TRBV3-1 (or the pseudogene TRBV3-2) to TRBJ1-1; D possibly corresponds to TRBD1 (5 bases). This CDR3 is 12 amino acids long. The germline V gene has CDR1 LGHDT and CDR2 YNNKEL (reference sequence). Trimming left V 4 bases short and J 8 bases short, with 11 bases between. CDR3 loop: CASSPRGLEAFF. In DNA, the CDR3 is TGTGCCAGCAGCCCCCGGGGACTAGAAGCTTTCTTT.

In nucleotides, the CDR3 is TGTGCCAGCCGGGACAGTCAATATCAGCCCCAGCATTTT. Translated, it gives CASRDSQYQPQHF. The chain couples TRBV2 to TRBJ1-5; 7 positions match TRBD1. Germline lookup yields CDR1 SNHLY and CDR2 FYNNEI. V shed 8 bases and J 5 bases; nucleotides not matched to a gene: 6. The CDR3 has 13 amino acids.

The chain joins TRBV4-1 to TRBJ1-6, with D unresolved. The germline V and J ends were trimmed by 0 bases and 6 bases, with 15 bases remaining between them. CDR3 size: 17 residues. Per germline, CDR1 MGHRA and CDR2 YSYEKL. The CDR3 spells CASSQEPAPVSNSPLHF. Written as DNA, the CDR3 is TGCGCCAGCAGCCAAGAACCTGCCCCAGTCTCTAATTCACCCCTCCACTTT.

The rearrangement uses TRBV5-1 and TRBJ1-1; no reliable D call. This CDR3 contains 14 residues. V was shortened by 4 bases and J by 1 base, with 11 bases between the two germline ends. CDR1 SGHRS and CDR2 YFSETQ come from the germline V gene. CDR3 nucleotide sequence: TGCGCCAGCAGCCTCATGCGGGGGAACACTGAAGCTTTCTTT. Amino acids: CASSLMRGNTEAFF.

The chain combines TRBV18 with TRBJ1-6; D perhaps matches TRBD1 (5 bases). With 2 bases removed from V and 3 bases from J, the gap between germline ends came to 17 bases. The CDR3 runs to 18 residues. CDR1 is KGHSH, CDR2 LQKENI, per germline. As DNA, the CDR3 is TGTGCCAGCTCACCAACGCGAGGTATGGGGCGCTATAATTCACCCCTCCACTTT. Its protein product is CASSPTRGMGRYNSPLHF.

This clone was seen just once. This chain links TRBV7-2 with TRBJ1-2; D unresolved. The germline V gene has CDR1 SGHTA and CDR2 FQGNSA. The CDR3 has 13 residues. V lost 5 bases to trimming and J lost 8 bases, with 15 bases between them. Here the CDR3 DNA reads TGTGCCAGCAGCACGAGCACCTTATCGGGCTACACCTTC. Translating it yields CASSTSTLSGYTF.

This clone occurred once. The V and J genes are TRBV5-4 and TRBJ1-2, with D possibly matching TRBD1 (6 bases). The V end lost 4 bases, the J end lost 3 bases, and 16 bases lay between the germline ends. The CDR3 is 15 residues long. Germline lookup yields CDR1 SGHNT and CDR2 YYREEE (reference sequence). In DNA, the CDR3 is TGTGCCAGCAGCACCGGGACACCCCCGTACTATGGCTACACCTTC. Protein product: CASSTGTPPYYGYTF.

This chain links TRBV6-5 with TRBJ2-5; possibly TRBD2 for D (6 bases). The CDR3 runs 12 residues. CDR1 is MNHEY and CDR2 is SVGAGI in the germline V gene. V was clipped by 0 bases and J by 9 bases, with 8 bases between them. The CDR3 DNA follows: TGTGCCAGCAGTTACTCTTCGGGGGCCCAGTACTTC. Translating gives CASSYSSGAQYF.

This clone was recorded once. CDR3 region: CASSGHGQGETQYF. The CDR3 DNA follows: TGTGCCAGCAGCGGACACGGACAAGGCGAGACCCAGTACTTC. This chain uses TRBV21-1 with TRBJ2-5; TRBD1 is the table's D call, not checked against the DNA. TRBV21-1 is a documented pseudogene. The CDR3 consists of 14 residues.

The genes are TRBV19 and TRBJ1-3, with D uncertain. The germline CDR1 and CDR2 sequences are LNHDA and SQIVND (reference sequence). The V end lost 3 bases, the J end lost 7 bases, and 10 bases lay between the germline ends. The CDR3 has 13 amino acids. The CDR3 protein is CASSILLGNTIYF. The DNA for the CDR3 is TGTGCCAGTAGTATTTTGCTCGGGAACACCATATATTTT.

The gene calls are TRBV5-1 and TRBJ2-5; D remains unclear. The CDR3 length is 15 residues. V lost 4 bases and J 0 bases, leaving 13 bases between the germline ends. In germline, CDR1 is SGHRS, CDR2 YFSETQ. The CDR3, as DNA: TGCGCCAGCAGCCCCCAGGTCCCATACCAAGAGACCCAGTACTTC. As protein: CASSPQVPYQETQYF.